A single sample gave rise to the 32 T cell receptor beta chains below, sequenced in a study of T-cell memory formation after mild COVID-19. TCRdb reprocessed the 5' RACE reads with MiXCR, giving one entry per CDR3 protein. The sample yields about 560,000 distinct CDR3 sequences, roughly a fifth seen once. Material: PBMCs or a T cell subset sorted from them (not recorded which). The receptor source for this set is an adult woman who had mild COVID-19 (a few samples of this study predate the infection). Cell type and time point are not known.

The table lists this clonotype with a few counts. This chain joins TRBV24-1 and TRBJ2-7; TRBD2 matches 11 bases. The V and J ends lost 4 bases and 4 bases, in that order; junction bases with no gene match: 5. The CDR3 covers 15 residues. CDR1 is KGHDR, CDR2 SFDVKD, per germline. The CDR3 sequence is CATSDGTSGNYEQYF. CDR3 bases: TGTGCCACCAGTGACGGGACTAGCGGAAATTACGAGCAGTACTTC.

The rearrangement links TRBV5-1 to TRBJ1-2; D uncertain. V lost 0 bases and J lost 2, with 11 bases in between. Germline loops: CDR1 SGHRS, CDR2 YFSETQ. The CDR3 spans 15 residues. CDR3 nucleotides: TGCGCCAGCAGCTTGGCGGAGACGCCGAACTATGGCTACACCTTC. Its protein product is CASSLAETPNYGYTF.

This clonotype was found many times. The chain is built from TRBV11-2 and TRBJ2-1; D is perhaps TRBD2 (6 bases). The germline V gene encodes CDR1 SGHAT and CDR2 FQNNGV. The V end was cut by 4 bases, the J end by 3 bases, with 10 bases between. The CDR3 extends over 14 amino acids. CDR3 DNA: TGTGCCAGCAGCTCGGGACTCGTCTACAATGAGCAGTTCTTC. Its translation is CASSSGLVYNEQFF.

This clonotype was seen more than once but under ten times. The genes are TRBV6-2 or TRBV6-3 and TRBJ2-7; 8 nucleotides agree with TRBD2. Germline V gene lookup returns CDR1 MNHEY and CDR2 SVGEGT. CDR3 size: 15 residues. The J segment lost 1 base and the V segment lost 6 bases, leaving 8 bases of the junction unmatched. The CDR3: CASRDLSGGSYEQYF. CDR3 DNA: TGTGCCAGCAGGGACCTCAGCGGGGGATCCTACGAGCAGTACTTC.

This chain joins TRBV7-2 and TRBJ2-7; the match to TRBD2 covers 9 bases. Germline CDR1 and CDR2: SGHTA and FQGNSA. The CDR3 runs 15 residues. Trimming at V came to 1 base and at J to 4 bases, leaving 5 bases not matched to a gene. The DNA of the CDR3 is TGTGCCAGCAGCTTAGATAGCGGGAGAGGGTACGAGCAGTACTTC. Protein: CASSLDSGRGYEQYF.

The chain links TRBV6-5 to TRBJ2-7, with TRBD1 matching 7 bases. There are 16 residues in the CDR3. Per germline, CDR1 MNHEY and CDR2 SVGAGI. V dropped 0 bases and J dropped 2; count of bases not matched to a gene: 7. CDR3 coding DNA: TGTGCCAGCAGTTACTCGAATAGGGGGCAAGCCTACGAGCAGTACTTC. Translating gives CASSYSNRGQAYEQYF.

J is TRBJ2-3 and V is TRBV24-1, with a tentative D call TRBD1 (5 bases). Per the germline V gene, CDR1 is KGHDR and CDR2 is SFDVKD. Trimming pared 5 bases from V and 0 bases from J, leaving 14 bases between. The CDR3 consists of 16 residues. The chain's CDR3 is CATSAALGESTDTQYF. CDR3 DNA: TGTGCCACCAGTGCCGCCTTAGGGGAAAGCACAGATACGCAGTATTTT.

This chain joins TRBV12-3 or TRBV12-4 and TRBJ2-1; TRBD2 matches at 11 bases. The ends lost 10 bases at V and 6 bases at J; junction bases unmatched: 11. The CDR3 is 15 residues long. This CDR3 reads CATRSGRGLGNEQFF. The CDR3, as DNA: TGTGCCACCCGTAGCGGGAGGGGGCTAGGCAATGAGCAGTTCTTC.

This clonotype occurred a few times. CDR3 DNA: TGTGCCAGCAGTTTAGGCAGGGGTGAGCCCCAGCATTTT. Amino acids: CASSLGRGEPQHF. The chain couples TRBV12-3 or TRBV12-4 to TRBJ1-5, with a tentative D call TRBD1 (6 bases). This CDR3 contains 13 residues. Deletions cut 1 base from V and 8 bases from J, with 9 bases between.

V and J are TRBV5-5 and TRBJ1-1, with 7 positions matching TRBD1. The CDR3 is 14 amino acids. V was clipped by 4 bases and J by 6 bases; unmatched bases: 9. Germline lookup yields CDR1 SGHKS and CDR2 YYEKEE (reference sequence). CDR3 nucleotides: TGTGCCAGCAGCCAAGGACAGGTCCCCGCTGAAGCTTTCTTT. This sequence encodes CASSQGQVPAEAFF. The whole variable domain, filled in from reference TRBV5-5 and TRBJ1-1, reads DAGVTQSPTHLIKTRGQQVTLRCSPISGHKSVSWYQQVLGQGPQFIFQYYEKEERGRGNFPDRFSARQFPNYSSELNVNALLLGDSALYLCASSQGQVPAEAFFGQGTRLTVV.

This clonotype was detected only a few times. V is TRBV12-3 or TRBV12-4 and J is TRBJ1-1; 7 bases are shared with TRBD1. V lost 6 bases and J lost 4; bases outside the gene matches: 11. The CDR3 is 15 residues long. In DNA, the CDR3 is TGTGCCAGCAGCCACCCGACAGGGCTTTTCACTGAAGCTTTCTTT. As protein: CASSHPTGLFTEAFF.

This clonotype occurred a few times. This sequence joins TRBV15 and TRBJ2-1; D call uncertain. V was cut by 4 bases and J by 6 bases, with 10 bases left in between. The CDR3 spans 13 residues. CDR1 and CDR2 (germline): LNHNV, YYDKDF (reference sequence). This CDR3 is CATSTGRLNEQFF. CDR3 bases: TGTGCCACCAGCACCGGGCGGCTCAATGAGCAGTTCTTC.

This clonotype showed up just a few times. The chain links TRBV7-9 to TRBJ2-1; TRBD1 or TRBD2 may be the D gene (6 bases each). V lost 5 bases and J lost 8, with 22 bases in between. Germline CDR1 SEHNR, CDR2 FQNEAQ (reference sequence). This CDR3 is 16 amino acids long. The CDR3 nucleotides are TGTGCCAGCAGCCCCCCTGGTGGGGGGCCTCTTCATGAGCAGTTCTTC. It is translated as CASSPPGGGPLHEQFF.

This rearrangement joins TRBV29-1 to TRBJ2-5; perhaps TRBD2 as D (6 bases). The CDR3 contains 14 residues. The V gene's germline CDR1 is SQVTM and CDR2 ANQGSEA. V was trimmed by 0 bases and J by 5 bases, leaving 13 bases between them. CDR3 residues: CSVEDAGMVETQYF. The CDR3 DNA reads TGCAGCGTTGAAGATGCGGGGATGGTGGAGACCCAGTACTTC. Combining the CDR3 with reference TRBV29-1 and TRBJ2-5 gives the whole variable domain SAVISQKPSRDICQRGTSLTIQCQVDSQVTMMFWYRQQPGQSLTLIATANQGSEATYESGFVIDKFPISRPNLTFSTLTVSNMSPEDSSIYLCSVEDAGMVETQYFGPGTRLLVL.

This clonotype was detected a few times. The CDR3 nucleotides read TGTGCCAGCTCACCTGGCAGCCAACGCTCTGGAAACACCATATATTTT. Translated, it gives CASSPGSQRSGNTIYF. This chain joins TRBV18 and TRBJ1-3, with no clear D. Looked up from germline, CDR1 is KGHSH and CDR2 is LQKENI. Trimming cost V 3 bases and J 0 bases, with 12 bases left between them. There are 16 residues in the CDR3.

This clonotype was recorded a few times. The gene calls are TRBV12-3 or TRBV12-4 and TRBJ2-5, with TRBD2 identical over 12 bases. J was trimmed by 5 bases and V by 5 bases; bases with no gene match: 21. CDR3 size: 20 residues. CDR3 in amino acids: CASSTHPPGASGGAWETQYF. The CDR3 DNA sequence: TGTGCCAGCAGTACCCATCCCCCTGGGGCTAGCGGGGGGGCCTGGGAGACCCAGTACTTC.

This clonotype was found many times. The chain carries TRBV12-3 or TRBV12-4 and TRBJ2-1, with 10 bases aligning to TRBD2. This CDR3 has 16 amino acids. V lost 4 bases, J lost 3 bases, and 6 bases stayed unmatched. The CDR3 DNA sequence: TGTGCCAGCAGTTCAGGGACTAGCGCGCACTACAATGAGCAGTTCTTC. Protein product: CASSSGTSAHYNEQFF.

V gene TRBV2 combines with J gene TRBJ2-1; 10 positions match TRBD2. V shed 8 bases and J 6 bases; nucleotides not matched to a gene: 10. The V gene's germline CDR1 is SNHLY and CDR2 FYNNEI. This CDR3 comprises 15 residues. The CDR3 reads CASLLRGLAPNEQFF. For the CDR3, the DNA is TGTGCCAGCCTACTCCGGGGACTAGCGCCCAATGAGCAGTTCTTC. Variable domain in full (rest from reference TRBV2 and TRBJ2-1): EPEVTQTPSHQVTQMGQEVILRCVPISNHLYFYWYRQILGQKVEFLVSFYNNEISEKSEIFDDQFSVERPDGSNFTLKIRSTKLEDSAMYFCASLLRGLAPNEQFFGPGTRLTVL.

The gene calls are TRBV25-1 and TRBJ1-4, with 7 nucleotides matching TRBD1. Germline CDR1 is MGHDK and CDR2 is SYGVNS. V was pared by 5 bases and J by 8 bases, with 8 bases of the junction left unmatched. The CDR3 runs to 14 residues. In DNA form, the CDR3 reads TGTGCCAGCAGTAGCAACAGGGGATCGGAAAAACTGTTTTTT. Residues: CASSSNRGSEKLFF.

This clonotype was recorded only once. The chain carries TRBV7-2 and TRBJ2-1; TRBD2 matches at 9 bases. The CDR3 has 16 residues. Germline V CDR1 and CDR2: SGHTA, FQGNSA. V was clipped by 6 bases and J by 0 bases; unmatched bases: 6. CDR3 loop: CASSPSGASSYNEQFF. CDR3 nucleotide sequence: TGTGCCAGCAGTCCTAGCGGGGCTAGCTCCTACAATGAGCAGTTCTTC.

This chain uses TRBV4-3 with TRBJ2-5; maybe TRBD1 (5 bases). The CDR3 length is 16 residues. Germline CDR1 and CDR2: LGHNA and YSLEER. V was shortened by 6 bases and J by 5 bases, with 22 bases between the two germline ends. The CDR3, as DNA: TGCGCCAGCAGTTACGGTGCGCAGACGGCAGGGGAGACCCAGTACTTC. Translation gives CASSYGAQTAGETQYF.

V and J are TRBV6-4 and TRBJ2-1; 7 positions match TRBD2. CDR1 and CDR2 from the germline V gene are MRHNA and SNTAGT. The junction had 8 bases not matched to a gene; V was cut back by 5 bases and J by 4 bases. The CDR3 covers 15 residues. Here the CDR3 reads CASSQVAGLYNEQFF. The CDR3 DNA follows: TGTGCCAGCAGTCAAGTAGCGGGCCTTTACAATGAGCAGTTCTTC.

This clonotype was picked up many times. The chain couples TRBV6-4 to TRBJ2-3, with no clear D. Per the germline V gene, CDR1 is MRHNA and CDR2 is SNTAGT. This CDR3 has 15 amino acids. The V gene lost 2 bases and the J gene lost 4 bases, with 13 bases spanning the gap. Here the CDR3 DNA reads TGTGCCAGCAGTGACGAGCAGGAAGGGTCAGATACGCAGTATTTT. Protein: CASSDEQEGSDTQYF.

The chain links TRBV12-3 or TRBV12-4 to TRBJ2-7; 8 bases line up with TRBD1. This CDR3 region has 14 residues. The V gene end was trimmed by 6 bases and the J gene end by 3 bases; junction bases not matched to a gene: 7. Here the CDR3 DNA reads TGTGCCAGCAGCGCACCGGGACAGGTCTACGAGCAGTACTTC. This codes for CASSAPGQVYEQYF.

This clonotype was seen at least ten times. The gene calls are TRBV5-1 and TRBJ2-7, with no clear D. The CDR3 has 14 amino acids. V lost 4 bases and J 1 base, leaving 12 bases between the germline ends. Per the germline V gene, CDR1 is SGHRS and CDR2 is YFSETQ. The CDR3, as DNA: TGCGCCAGCAGCCACCCGACACAGTCCTACGAGCAGTACTTC. It codes for CASSHPTQSYEQYF.

This clonotype was counted many times. The chain links TRBV20-1 to TRBJ1-4, with D hard to call. This CDR3 comprises 12 residues. Germline CDR1 reads DFQATT; CDR2 reads SNEGSKA (reference sequence). V lost 2 bases to trimming and J lost 4 bases, with 5 bases between them. The CDR3 DNA reads TGCAGTGCTAGATCGGTTAATGAAAAACTGTTTTTT. Its translation is CSARSVNEKLFF.

The sample holds a few counts of this clonotype. The chain joins TRBV25-1 to TRBJ1-5; 7 bases are a match to TRBD1. Germline loops: CDR1 MGHDK, CDR2 SYGVNS. This CDR3 has 16 residues. The V segment lost 5 bases and the J segment 5 bases; nucleotides outside the gene matches: 12. The DNA for the CDR3 is TGTGCCAGCAGTCAAACAGGGGCCTCAGTTGATCAGCCCCAGCATTTT. This sequence encodes CASSQTGASVDQPQHF.

Only a few counts were recorded for this clonotype. The chain uses TRBV12-3 or TRBV12-4 and TRBJ2-7; TRBD1 agrees at 8 bases. V shed 4 bases, J shed 4 bases, and the junction held 3 bases outside the gene matches. The length of the CDR3 is 13 residues. CDR3 DNA sequence: TGTGCCAGCAGTTCGCACAGGGGGTACGAGCAGTACTTC. Its protein product is CASSSHRGYEQYF.

The V and J genes are TRBV9 and TRBJ2-1; TRBD1 agrees at 9 bases. Unmatched junction bases numbered 10, after V lost 0 bases and J lost 9 bases. This CDR3 is built from 16 residues. The germline V gene has CDR1 SGDLS and CDR2 YYNGEE. The DNA of the CDR3 is TGTGCCAGCAGCGTAGTGTCAAGACAGGGGGTAGGTGAGCAGTTCTTC. It yields the protein CASSVVSRQGVGEQFF.

This clonotype was seen only a few times. The genes are TRBV18 and TRBJ2-7, with 9 bases aligning to TRBD1. CDR1 KGHSH and CDR2 LQKENI come from the germline V gene. V was pared by 10 bases and J by 4 bases, with 8 bases of the junction left unmatched. This CDR3 region has 13 residues. CDR3 loop: CATRDRESYEQYF. In DNA form, the CDR3 reads TGTGCCACCCGGGACAGGGAGAGTTACGAGCAGTACTTC.

The chain couples TRBV20-1 to TRBJ2-3, with D tentatively TRBD2 (5 bases). The CDR3 loop spans 15 amino acids. Trimming cost V 4 bases and J 4 bases, with 18 bases left between them. From germline, CDR1 is DFQATT and CDR2 SNEGSKA (reference sequence). CDR3 in amino acids: CSAKTEGSYADTQYF. The DNA of the CDR3 is TGCAGTGCTAAGACCGAGGGCTCCTATGCAGATACGCAGTATTTT.

This chain links TRBV6-2 or TRBV6-3 with TRBJ2-2; 9 bases line up with TRBD1. Germline V CDR1 and CDR2: MNHEY, SVGEGT. The CDR3 is 15 residues long. V was pared by 7 bases and J by 7 bases, with 10 bases of the junction left unmatched. The CDR3 is CASTLWDRVGGELFF. As DNA, the CDR3 is TGTGCCAGCACCCTCTGGGACAGGGTTGGCGGGGAGCTGTTTTTT.